This T cell receptor (beta chain) came from a study of blood T cell repertoires in COVID-19. The method was immunoSEQ multiplex PCR; TCRdb's version includes in-frame clones alone and lacks a portion of them. The table shows 300,000 to 500,000 clones, with approximately 90% occurring only once. Recruitment covered about 25 US areas and drew participants whose ages spanned 18 to 89 years. Membership in each cohort depended on participant-reported clinical history. This CDR3 comprises 13 residues. V lost 6 bases and J 1 base, leaving 9 bases between the germline ends. This receptor was obtained from a woman aged 25-40 years with acute COVID-19. Material for sequencing was PBMCs or T cells enriched from blood (not recorded which). V usage is TRBV12-3 or TRBV12-4 and J usage is TRBJ1-2, with D unresolved. The CDR3 DNA sequence: TGTGCCAGCAGCCCGACAATTAACTATGGCTACACCTTC. Its protein is CASSPTINYGYTF.